Below are 23 T cell receptor beta chains sequenced from a single sample in a study of blood T cells in healthy people across ages. Then a second PCR, running roughly 6 to 11 cycles, was carried out with a sample-barcoded 5' primer and a J-beta primer mix. TCRdb ran MiXCR on the 5' RACE reads and lists one entry per CDR3 protein. The table shows approximately 730,000 distinct CDR3 sequences, with more than 40% occurring only once. Sequencing was carried out using blood. The source is a woman aged 60-75 years in good health.

The chain employs TRBV6-5 and TRBJ1-2; 7 nucleotides align to TRBD1. There are 12 residues in the CDR3. V trimming: 8 bases; J trimming: 5 bases; junction bases outside the gene matches: 5. Germline values: CDR1 MNHEY, CDR2 SVGAGI. CDR3 in amino acids: CASLRQGYGYTF. The CDR3 bases are TGTGCCAGCCTTAGACAGGGTTATGGCTACACCTTC.

This clonotype was observed at least ten times. The chain combines TRBV7-7 with TRBJ2-5; possible D gene TRBD1, 5 bases. Trimming cost V 1 base and J 4 bases, with 16 bases left between them. Germline V CDR1 and CDR2: SSHAT, FNYEAQ (reference sequence). CDR3 size: 16 residues. CDR3: CASSLGRAVIGETQYF. The CDR3 region has the DNA TGTGCCAGCAGCTTAGGCAGGGCTGTGATCGGAGAGACCCAGTACTTC.

V is TRBV19 and J is TRBJ2-7, with a weak D call TRBD2 (6 bases). TRBJ2-5 explains the end of the DNA better; the J call may be wrong. The CDR3 runs 15 residues. CDR1 LNHDA and CDR2 SQIVND come from the germline V gene (reference sequence). The DNA for the CDR3 is TGTGCCAGTAGTGGGCTAGCGACCATTCAAGAGACCCAGTACTTC. Protein sequence: CASSGLATIQETQYF.

This chain uses TRBV14 with TRBJ2-7; TRBD2 matches 11 bases. J lost 3 bases, V lost 4 bases, and 8 bases had no gene match. CDR1 is SGHDN and CDR2 is FVKESK in the germline V gene. There are 16 residues in the CDR3. DNA for the CDR3: TGTGCCAGCAGCCTTTCGGTTGGGACTAGCGGCTACGAGCAGTACTTC. It encodes CASSLSVGTSGYEQYF.

As for this clonotype: This sequence may be a read error, since a much larger clone differs from it by one base. The gene calls are TRBV6-2 or TRBV6-3 and TRBJ2-5, with no clear D. Trimming took 0 bases from V and 11 from J, leaving 22 bases between them. Germline CDR1 is MNHEY and CDR2 is SVGEGT. This CDR3 is built from 16 residues. The CDR3 nucleotides read TGTGCCAGCAGTTACTCGAAAATCCCAGTGGGAAATGAGCAGTACTTC. This codes for CASSYSKIPVGNEQYF.

J is TRBJ2-7 and V is TRBV5-1; 8 bases are a match to TRBD2. TRBJ2-5 explains the end of the DNA better; the J call may be wrong. This CDR3 region has 16 residues. CDR1 and CDR2 (germline): SGHRS, YFSETQ. CDR3 bases: TGCGCCAGCAGCTTGGTGGGACGCGGGAGGTCAGAGACCCAGTACTTC. Amino acid sequence: CASSLVGRGRSETQYF.

The chain combines TRBV12-3 or TRBV12-4 with TRBJ2-3; 13 positions agree with TRBD2. The CDR3 totals 18 residues. V dropped 6 bases and J dropped 3; count of bases not matched to a gene: 12. CDR3 nucleotide sequence: TGTGCCAGCAGGACGAGACTAGCGGGGGGAAAGATGACAGATACGCAGTATTTT. Translation: CASRTRLAGGKMTDTQYF.

The V and J genes are TRBV7-2 and TRBJ2-5; a possible D gene is TRBD2 (5 bases). The CDR3 runs to 15 residues. Deletions cut 0 bases from V and 4 bases from J, with 12 bases between. Germline V gene lookup returns CDR1 SGHTA and CDR2 FQGNSA. CDR3 sequence: CASSLARGSGETQYF. The CDR3 DNA follows: TGTGCCAGCAGCTTAGCGCGAGGGTCTGGAGAGACCCAGTACTTC.

The chain is built from TRBV14 and TRBJ1-2, with a possible D match to TRBD1 (6 bases). The CDR3 extends over 13 amino acids. Trimming took off 4 bases at V and 4 bases at J, with 10 bases between the two ends. CDR1 is SGHDN, CDR2 FVKESK, per germline. The CDR3 nucleotides read TGTGCCAGCAGCCGAACGACAGGCTATGGCTACACCTTC. It yields the protein CASSRTTGYGYTF.

CDR3 loop: CAWSGVEGIATNEKLFF. The CDR3 bases are TGTGCCTGGAGCGGGGTGGAGGGGATCGCAACTAATGAAAAACTGTTTTTT. V usage is TRBV30 and J usage is TRBJ1-4, with D tentatively TRBD1 (5 bases). The germline CDR1 and CDR2 sequences are GTSNPN and SVGIG (reference sequence). Trimming removed 3 bases at V and 0 bases at J, with 17 bases between. The CDR3 contains 17 residues.

The chain uses TRBV6-5 and TRBJ2-7; 7 bases align to TRBD1. The CDR3 totals 14 residues. Germline V gene lookup returns CDR1 MNHEY and CDR2 SVGAGI. The V segment lost 5 bases and the J segment 6 bases; nucleotides outside the gene matches: 10. The CDR3 protein is CASSPRDSGSEQYF. In nucleotides, the CDR3 is TGTGCCAGCAGTCCCCGGGACAGTGGCTCCGAGCAGTACTTC.

The chain joins TRBV10-3 to TRBJ1-2; D unclear. This CDR3 spans 13 amino acids. Deletions cut 0 bases from V and 8 bases from J, with 10 bases between. In germline, CDR1 is ENHRY, CDR2 SYGVKD. CDR3 protein: CAISESAGSGYTF. As DNA, the CDR3 is TGTGCCATCAGTGAGTCTGCGGGGAGCGGCTACACCTTC.

There are a few counts of this clonotype. The chain joins TRBV20-1 to TRBJ1-1; TRBD1 might be the D (6 bases). This CDR3 is built from 14 residues. Germline V gives CDR1 DFQATT, CDR2 SNEGSKA (reference sequence). Trimming removed 7 bases at V and 3 bases at J, with 18 bases between. The CDR3, as DNA: TGCAGTGTGGGGCAGGGGAGCCTAGACACTGAAGCTTTCTTT. It translates to CSVGQGSLDTEAFF.

A few counts support this clonotype. V gene TRBV5-1 combines with J gene TRBJ2-3; 12 nucleotides align to TRBD2. CDR1 is SGHRS and CDR2 is YFSETQ in the germline V gene. The junction had 7 bases not matched to a gene; V was cut back by 7 bases and J by 4 bases. CDR3 size: 15 residues. The CDR3 DNA sequence: TGCGCCAGCCAAGGACTAGCGGGGTTGGCAGATACGCAGTATTTT. Amino acid sequence: CASQGLAGLADTQYF.

This clonotype was found a few times. This chain links TRBV20-1 with TRBJ2-1; TRBD2 agrees at 7 bases. Germline V gene data show CDR1 as DFQATT and CDR2 as SNEGSKA (reference sequence). Germline trimming cut 0 bases from V and 2 bases from J; bases unmatched to any gene: 7. The CDR3 is made up of 16 amino acids. The CDR3 coding sequence is TGCAGTGCTAGAGATCCGGCTAGCGGAACCTACAATGAGCAGTTCTTC. As protein: CSARDPASGTYNEQFF.

The chain recombines TRBV27 with TRBJ2-5; 15 bases align to TRBD2. This CDR3 comprises 16 residues. Germline V gene lookup returns CDR1 MNHEY and CDR2 SMNVEV (reference sequence). The ends lost 4 bases at V and 5 bases at J; junction bases unmatched: 5. CDR3 region: CASSWGLAGGIETQYF. The CDR3 nucleotides are TGTGCCAGCAGTTGGGGACTAGCGGGGGGAATCGAGACCCAGTACTTC.

This chain uses TRBV7-3 with TRBJ2-1; the match to TRBD2 covers 9 bases. TRBJ2-7 explains the end of the DNA better; the J call may be wrong. The germline V gene encodes CDR1 SGHTA and CDR2 FQGTGA. The CDR3 loop spans 15 amino acids. For the CDR3, the DNA is TGTGCCAGCAGCTCCCTTAGCGGGGGTTACAATGAGCAGTACTTC. As protein: CASSSLSGGYNEQYF.

This sequence joins TRBV7-2 and TRBJ2-4; D may correspond to TRBD1 or TRBD2 (5 bases each). The J call may not be correct, given that the DNA end is closer to TRBJ2-7. Germline CDR1 reads SGHTA; CDR2 reads FQGNSA. The CDR3 covers 13 residues. CDR3 sequence reads: CASSHSGTHEQYF. The CDR3 DNA reads as TGTGCCAGCAGCCATTCCGGGACCCACGAGCAGTACTTC.

In the case of this clonotype: A much bigger clone sits one base away, suggesting this may be a read error. CDR3 sequence: CAIGVGSGGLSTDTQYF. In nucleotides, the CDR3 is TGTGCCATCGGGGTAGGCAGCGGGGGCCTCAGCACAGATACGCAGTATTTT. The J gene is TRBJ2-3, the V gene TRBV10-3, with 8 bases matching TRBD2. The CDR3 runs to 17 residues. Germline V CDR1 and CDR2: ENHRY, SYGVKD. V lost 8 bases to trimming and J lost 0 bases; unmatched junction nucleotides: 13.

The CDR3 spells CSAQPGLANNEQFF. DNA for the CDR3: TGCAGTGCTCAACCGGGACTTGCGAACAATGAGCAGTTCTTC. The chain recombines TRBV20-1 with TRBJ2-1; D might be TRBD2 (6 bases). The CDR3 runs 14 residues. V lost 5 bases to trimming and J lost 5 bases, with 16 bases between them. CDR1 and CDR2 from the germline V gene are DFQATT and SNEGSKA (reference sequence).

The CDR3 DNA follows: TGTGCCAGCTCACCAGCGGGGCAACCGGGAAATGAGCAGTTCTTC. Translating it yields CASSPAGQPGNEQFF. The chain combines TRBV18 with TRBJ2-1, with D maybe TRBD2 (6 bases). The germline CDR1 and CDR2 sequences are KGHSH and LQKENI. The CDR3 runs 15 residues. Trimming shortened V by 2 bases and J by 7 bases, and 15 bases separated the two germline ends.

The chain is built from TRBV14 and TRBJ2-1, with 10 bases identical to TRBD1. The germline gives CDR1 SGHDN, CDR2 FVKESK. V gave up 3 bases and J gave up 3 bases; unmatched junction bases: 5. This CDR3 has 16 amino acids. The DNA for the CDR3 is TGTGCCAGCAGCCAGACGACAGGGGGCTTCTACAATGAGCAGTTCTTC. It codes for CASSQTTGGFYNEQFF.

This clonotype was seen ten or more times. This chain connects TRBV20-1 to TRBJ2-3; unclear D gene. The CDR3 is 13 residues long. Germline V gene data show CDR1 as DFQATT and CDR2 as SNEGSKA (reference sequence). Trimming stripped 1 base from V and 6 bases from J, with 11 bases between. The CDR3 here is CSARGLVSDTQYF. The CDR3 region has the DNA TGCAGTGCTAGAGGGCTAGTGTCGGATACGCAGTATTTT.